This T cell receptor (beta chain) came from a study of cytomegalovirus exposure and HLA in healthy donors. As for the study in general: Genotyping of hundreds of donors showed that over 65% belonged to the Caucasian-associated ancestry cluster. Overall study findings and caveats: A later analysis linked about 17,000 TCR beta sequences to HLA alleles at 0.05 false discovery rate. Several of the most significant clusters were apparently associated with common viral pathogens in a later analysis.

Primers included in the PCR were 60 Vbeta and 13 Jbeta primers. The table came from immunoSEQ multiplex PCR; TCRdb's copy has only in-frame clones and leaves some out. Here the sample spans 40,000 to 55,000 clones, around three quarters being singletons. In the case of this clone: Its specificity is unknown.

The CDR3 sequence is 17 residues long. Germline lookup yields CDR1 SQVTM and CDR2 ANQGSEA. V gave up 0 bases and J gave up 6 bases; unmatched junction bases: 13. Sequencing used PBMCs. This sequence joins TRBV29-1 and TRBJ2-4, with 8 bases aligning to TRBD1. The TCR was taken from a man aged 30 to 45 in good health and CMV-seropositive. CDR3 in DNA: TGCAGCGTTGAAGAGGCACTTCAAACAGGGGGTGGAAACATTCAGTACTTC. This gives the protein CSVEEALQTGGGNIQYF. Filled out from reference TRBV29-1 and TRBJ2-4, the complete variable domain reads SAVISQKPSRDICQRGTSLTIQCQVDSQVTMMFWYRQQPGQSLTLIATANQGSEATYESGFVIDKFPISRPNLTFSTLTVSNMSPEDSSIYLCSVEEALQTGGGNIQYFGAGTRLSVL.